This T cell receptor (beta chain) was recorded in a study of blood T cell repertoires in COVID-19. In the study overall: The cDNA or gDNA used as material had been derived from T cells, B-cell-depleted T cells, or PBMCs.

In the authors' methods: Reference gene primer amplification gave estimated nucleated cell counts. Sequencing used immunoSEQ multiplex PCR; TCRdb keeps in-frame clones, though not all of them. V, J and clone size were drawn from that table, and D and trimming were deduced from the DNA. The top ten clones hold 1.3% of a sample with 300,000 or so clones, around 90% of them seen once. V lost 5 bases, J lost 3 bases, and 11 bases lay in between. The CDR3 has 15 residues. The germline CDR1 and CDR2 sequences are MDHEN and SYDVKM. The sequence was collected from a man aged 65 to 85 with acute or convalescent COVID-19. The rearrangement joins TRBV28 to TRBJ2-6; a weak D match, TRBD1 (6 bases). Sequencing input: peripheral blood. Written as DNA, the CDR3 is TGTGCCAGCAGTGTAGGGGGAAGTGGGGCCAACGTCCTGACTTTC. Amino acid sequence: CASSVGGSGANVLTF. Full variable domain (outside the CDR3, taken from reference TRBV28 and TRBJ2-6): DVKVTQSSRYLVKRTGEKVFLECVQDMDHENMFWYRQDPGLGLRLIYFSYDVKMKEKGDIPEGYSVSREKKERFSLILESASTNQTSMYLCASSVGGSGANVLTFGAGSRLTVL.